This TCR beta chain was observed in a study of blood T cell repertoires in COVID-19. Study-wide background: T cells, B-cell-depleted T cells, or PBMCs provided the cDNA or gDNA that served as material.

Repertoires were generated with immunoSEQ multiplex PCR, while TCRdb's copy carries only in-frame clones and drops some. The sample consists of about 140,000 clones, around nine tenths of them appearing once. V lost 5 bases to trimming and J lost 8 bases; unmatched junction nucleotides: 9. Germline loops: CDR1 SGHTA, CDR2 FQGNSA. CDR3 length: 14 residues. The origin of this receptor is a woman aged 55-69 years with acute or convalescent COVID-19. What was sequenced was peripheral blood. The chain carries TRBV7-2 and TRBJ2-1; 7 bases agree with TRBD2. The CDR3 DNA is TGTGCCAGCAGCCCCGGACTAGTTCGCGATGAGCAGTTCTTC. Its translation: CASSPGLVRDEQFF.